The sequence of this TCR beta chain was determined in a study of identical twins. The study's findings and limits: Models came in too low on out-of-frame TCR alpha sharing in monozygotic twins. Insertions were fewer in abundant cord blood beta clonotypes, whereas memory repertoires showed none of this pattern.

One entry per CDR3 protein, called by TCRdb with MiXCR from the 5' RACE reads. The sample carries a few hundred thousand distinct CDR3 sequences, around 12% recorded once. CDR3 size: 15 residues. Trimming stripped 4 bases from V and 8 bases from J, with 18 bases between. The germline V gene has CDR1 KGHSH and CDR2 LQKENI. Concerning this clonotype itself: What it recognizes is unknown.

These data also featured in a second study, about yellow fever vaccine responses in identical twins.

The sample was CD8+ T cells sorted from blood. V gene TRBV18 combines with J gene TRBJ2-1, with D possibly called TRBD1 or TRBD2 (5 bases each). This clonotype was sampled from a woman aged 18-29 years in good health. CDR3 DNA: TGTGCCAGCTCACTCTCCGGGACGCTAGGGGATGAGCAGTTCTTC. As protein: CASSLSGTLGDEQFF.